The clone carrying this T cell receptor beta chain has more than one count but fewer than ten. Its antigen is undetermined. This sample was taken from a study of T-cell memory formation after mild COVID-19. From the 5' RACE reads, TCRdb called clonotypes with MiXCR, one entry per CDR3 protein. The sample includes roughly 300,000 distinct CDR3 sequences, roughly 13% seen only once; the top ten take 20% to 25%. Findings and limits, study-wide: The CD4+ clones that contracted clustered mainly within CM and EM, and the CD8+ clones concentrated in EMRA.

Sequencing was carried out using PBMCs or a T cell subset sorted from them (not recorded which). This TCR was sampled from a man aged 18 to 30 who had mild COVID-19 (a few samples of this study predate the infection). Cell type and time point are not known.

The CDR3: CASRLQPGNTEAFF. The DNA for the CDR3 is TGTGCCAGCAGATTGCAGCCGGGTAACACTGAAGCTTTCTTT. The V and J genes are TRBV27 and TRBJ1-1; D not resolved. Germline values: CDR1 MNHEY, CDR2 SMNVEV (reference sequence). This CDR3 region has 14 residues. The germline V and J ends were trimmed by 6 bases and 2 bases, with 13 bases remaining between them.